One and the same sample provided the 30 T cell receptor beta chains below, sequenced in a study of blood T cell repertoires in COVID-19. The repertoire was sequenced with immunoSEQ multiplex PCR; TCRdb's copy has only in-frame clones and lacks some. The table includes 150,000 or so clones, over 80% detected once. Sample: PBMCs or T cells enriched from blood (not recorded which). These receptors were obtained from an older woman who had recovered from COVID-19.

In its sample, this clone was seen a few times. The rearrangement uses TRBV6-5 and TRBJ1-1; 12 bases match TRBD1. The CDR3 loop spans 14 amino acids. CDR1 MNHEY and CDR2 SVGAGI come from the germline V gene. V lost 8 bases, J lost 5 bases, and 6 bases stayed unmatched. CDR3 DNA sequence: TGTGCCAGCGCTAGGGACAGGGGGCGGACTGAAGCTTTCTTT. Protein: CASARDRGRTEAFF.

V is TRBV14 and J is TRBJ2-1; 7 nucleotides line up with TRBD2. Germline CDR1 SGHDN, CDR2 FVKESK. After removal of 0 bases from V and 4 bases from J, the junction contained 6 bases not matched to a gene. The length of the CDR3 is 16 residues. This CDR3 reads CASSQERGLGYNEQFF. In DNA, the CDR3 is TGTGCCAGCAGCCAAGAGCGGGGGTTGGGTTACAATGAGCAGTTCTTC. The whole variable domain, filled in from reference TRBV14 and TRBJ2-1, reads EAGVTQFPSHSVIEKGQTVTLRCDPISGHDNLYWYRRVMGKEIKFLLHFVKESKQDESGMPNNRFLAERTGGTYSTLKVQPAELEDSGVYFCASSQERGLGYNEQFFGPGTRLTVL.

The gene calls are TRBV19 and TRBJ2-1; maybe TRBD1 (6 bases). In germline, CDR1 is LNHDA, CDR2 SQIVND (reference sequence). CDR3 length: 13 amino acids. V lost 4 bases and J lost 6, with 10 bases in between. The CDR3 loop is CASSTDSFNEQFF. The CDR3 coding sequence is TGTGCCAGTAGTACGGACAGCTTCAATGAGCAGTTCTTC. The complete variable domain, with remaining parts taken from reference TRBV19 and TRBJ2-1, reads DGGITQSPKYLFRKEGQNVTLSCEQNLNHDAMYWYRQDPGQGLRLIYYSQIVNDFQKGDIAEGYSVSREKKESFPLTVTSAQKNPTAFYLCASSTDSFNEQFFGPGTRLTVL.

This sequence joins TRBV2 and TRBJ2-7; D may be TRBD1 (5 bases). The CDR3 has 14 residues. Trimming stripped 8 bases from V and 0 bases from J, with 14 bases between. Germline lookup yields CDR1 SNHLY and CDR2 FYNNEI. The chain's CDR3 is CASEIRVHSYEQYF. CDR3 DNA sequence: TGTGCCAGCGAGATCAGGGTCCACTCCTACGAGCAGTACTTC.

The chain is built from TRBV7-2 and TRBJ1-6; D is unclear. CDR3 size: 14 residues. V lost 1 base to trimming and J lost 9 bases, with 10 bases between them. In germline, CDR1 is SGHTA, CDR2 FQGNSA. The CDR3 DNA is TGTGCCAGCAGCTTAGACAGTCAGAGTTCACCCCTCCACTTT. Amino acids: CASSLDSQSSPLHF.

This chain connects TRBV18 to TRBJ2-5; D might be TRBD1 (5 bases). Trimming stripped 6 bases from V and 9 bases from J, with 17 bases between. From germline, CDR1 is KGHSH and CDR2 LQKENI. The CDR3 extends over 13 amino acids. The CDR3 region has the DNA TGTGCCAGCTCTGCGGATCAGGGCGCAGCCCAGTACTTC. Protein sequence: CASSADQGAAQYF.

The rearrangement links TRBV19 to TRBJ2-7, with TRBD1 matching 8 bases. The CDR3 totals 15 residues. Germline CDR1 reads LNHDA; CDR2 reads SQIVND (reference sequence). Trimming removed 3 bases from V and 1 base from J; junction bases left unmatched: 5. The CDR3 spells CASSIRGQGSYEQYF. The CDR3 coding sequence is TGTGCCAGTAGTATCCGAGGACAGGGTTCCTACGAGCAGTACTTC.

The chain couples TRBV27 to TRBJ2-7; D is uncertain. Between the trimmed V and J ends, which lost 11 bases and 2 bases, there was a span of 16 bases. Germline CDR1 and CDR2: MNHEY and SMNVEV (reference sequence). The CDR3 runs 13 residues. DNA of the CDR3: TGTGCCCCCCTGGCCAAGCGCACCTACGAGCAGTACTTC. This codes for CAPLAKRTYEQYF.

This clone was picked up a small number of times. CDR3 region: CASSGSGGNQPQHF. As DNA, the CDR3 is TGTGCCAGCAGTGGGTCAGGGGGCAATCAGCCCCAGCATTTT. The rearrangement joins TRBV2 to TRBJ1-5; TRBD1 might be the D (6 bases). Germline V lookup: CDR1 SNHLY, CDR2 FYNNEI. The CDR3 sequence is 14 residues long. The V end was cut by 4 bases, the J end by 2 bases, with 9 bases between.

This clone was observed a few times. This chain uses TRBV7-8 with TRBJ2-5; 12 positions match TRBD2. The CDR3 length is 16 residues. The ends lost 5 bases at V and 5 bases at J; junction bases unmatched: 9. Looked up from germline, CDR1 is SGHVS and CDR2 is FQNEAQ. CDR3 sequence (DNA): TGTGCCAGCAGCCCCCGACTAGCGGGGGCTGGGGAGACCCAGTACTTC. It yields the protein CASSPRLAGAGETQYF. Full variable domain (missing parts from reference TRBV7-8 and TRBJ2-5): GAGVSQSPRYKVAKRGQDVALRCDPISGHVSLFWYQQALGQGPEFLTYFQNEAQLDKSGLPSDRFFAERPEGSVSTLKIQRTQQEDSAVYLCASSPRLAGAGETQYFGPGTRLLVL.

The CDR3 here is CAIADSGANVLTF. The CDR3 region has the DNA TGTGCCATAGCCGACTCTGGGGCCAACGTCCTGACTTTC. The chain couples TRBV10-3 to TRBJ2-6; D is ambiguous. CDR1 and CDR2 from the germline V gene are ENHRY and SYGVKD. Trimming took off 9 bases at V and 0 bases at J, with 6 bases between the two ends. The CDR3 has 13 amino acids.

The chain has TRBV27 and TRBJ1-2; tentatively, D is TRBD1 (6 bases). This CDR3 is 15 amino acids long. Germline lookup yields CDR1 MNHEY and CDR2 SMNVEV (reference sequence). V shed 5 bases and J shed 5 bases, with 18 bases lying between them. The CDR3 loop reads CASSPQLQGPYGYTF. Here the CDR3 DNA reads TGTGCCAGCAGTCCTCAATTACAGGGCCCATATGGCTACACCTTC.

This clone was counted between two and nine times. The rearrangement joins TRBV5-1 to TRBJ1-4; 7 bases line up with TRBD1. V trimming: 4 bases; J trimming: 8 bases; junction bases outside the gene matches: 14. CDR1 is SGHRS and CDR2 is YFSETQ in the germline V gene. There are 16 residues in the CDR3. This CDR3 reads CASSLERGQPQEKLFF. In DNA, the CDR3 is TGCGCCAGCAGCCTCGAAAGGGGACAGCCTCAAGAAAAACTGTTTTTT.

This sequence joins TRBV4-2 and TRBJ2-5; 10 nucleotides agree with TRBD2. CDR1 is LGHNA and CDR2 is YNFKEQ in the germline V gene. CDR3 length: 16 amino acids. J was trimmed by 1 base and V by 3 bases; bases with no gene match: 5. The CDR3 DNA reads as TGTGCCAGCAGCCAGGTGGCTAGCGGGGGCCAAGAGACCCAGTACTTC. Its translation is CASSQVASGGQETQYF.

This rearrangement joins TRBV5-4 to TRBJ2-3; 8 nucleotides line up with TRBD2. The germline V gene has CDR1 SGHNT and CDR2 YYREEE (reference sequence). The CDR3 is made up of 13 amino acids. Trimming at V came to 1 base and at J to 5 bases, leaving 0 bases not matched to a gene. The CDR3 sequence is CASSLSGGDTQYF. In DNA, the CDR3 is TGTGCCAGCAGCTTGAGCGGGGGAGATACGCAGTATTTT.

The gene calls are TRBV24-1 and TRBJ2-1; 11 bases align to TRBD1. Germline V gene lookup returns CDR1 KGHDR and CDR2 SFDVKD. V dropped 1 base and J dropped 9; count of bases not matched to a gene: 13. The CDR3 loop spans 18 amino acids. CDR3 sequence (DNA): TGTGCCACCAGTGATTTACCAATGAAGGGACAGGGGGTTAGTGAGCAGTTCTTC. Translation: CATSDLPMKGQGVSEQFF.

A single count supports this clone. The identical CDR3 is also encoded by other nucleotide sequences in the sample. V gene TRBV9 combines with J gene TRBJ1-6, with a weak D call TRBD1 (5 bases). The CDR3 has 14 amino acids. Germline values: CDR1 SGDLS, CDR2 YYNGEE. V shed 2 bases and J shed 8 bases, with 11 bases lying between them. CDR3: CASSVGGEDSPLHF. CDR3 nucleotides: TGTGCCAGCAGCGTGGGAGGGGAGGATTCACCCCTCCACTTT.

This sequence joins TRBV5-1 and TRBJ1-2, with D perhaps matching TRBD1 (5 bases). CDR1 is SGHRS and CDR2 is YFSETQ in the germline V gene. Trimming took off 1 base at V and 6 bases at J, with 7 bases between the two ends. This CDR3 is built from 12 residues. The CDR3 loop reads CASSLTRDGYTF. CDR3 sequence (DNA): TGCGCCAGCAGCTTGACCAGGGATGGCTACACCTTC.

This chain links TRBV30 with TRBJ2-2, with TRBD2 matching 8 bases. In germline, CDR1 is GTSNPN, CDR2 SVGIG (reference sequence). V was clipped by 5 bases and J by 0 bases; unmatched bases: 5. The CDR3 runs to 15 residues. CDR3 nucleotides: TGTGCCTGGGAGGGGGGACTAGCGAACACCGGGGAGCTGTTTTTT. It translates to CAWEGGLANTGELFF.

The CDR3 region has the DNA TGTGCCACCAGCAGAGATAGCGGGGTCCAGCCCCAGCATTTT. Amino acid sequence: CATSRDSGVQPQHF. The chain couples TRBV15 to TRBJ1-5; D is undetermined. Germline V gene data show CDR1 as LNHNV and CDR2 as YYDKDF (reference sequence). The V end was cut by 0 bases, the J end by 7 bases, with 10 bases between. This CDR3 comprises 14 residues.

J is TRBJ1-6 and V is TRBV27; D not resolved. The V gene's germline CDR1 is MNHEY and CDR2 SMNVEV (reference sequence). The CDR3 is 15 residues long. The germline V and J ends were trimmed by 5 bases and 1 base, with 9 bases remaining between them. The CDR3 here is CASSPLQSYNSPLHF. CDR3 sequence (DNA): TGTGCCAGCAGTCCCCTACAGTCCTATAATTCACCCCTCCACTTT.

J is TRBJ1-1 and V is TRBV9; tentative D call: TRBD1 (5 bases). The CDR3 extends over 16 amino acids. The V gene's germline CDR1 is SGDLS and CDR2 YYNGEE. V lost 4 bases and J 1 base, leaving 17 bases between the germline ends. This CDR3 reads CASSPYQQARNTEAFF. The CDR3 DNA follows: TGTGCCAGCAGCCCCTATCAACAGGCAAGGAACACTGAAGCTTTCTTT.

This clone was picked up a small number of times. The V call is TRBV2, the J call TRBJ1-1, with 9 positions matching TRBD1. J gave up 6 bases and V 8 bases, and 10 bases lay outside the gene matches. CDR3 length: 14 residues. CDR1 SNHLY and CDR2 FYNNEI come from the germline V gene. The CDR3 DNA is TGTGCCAGCTTACAGGGGGCGTTCGTCGCTGAAGCTTTCTTT. Translated, it gives CASLQGAFVAEAFF.

The chain is built from TRBV5-8 and TRBJ2-7, with D perhaps matching TRBD2 (6 bases). The CDR3 spans 15 residues. Per germline, CDR1 SGHTS and CDR2 YDEGEE. V gave up 1 base and J gave up 2 bases, with 13 bases separating them. The CDR3 protein is CASSLSSEMTYEQYF. The CDR3 coding sequence is TGTGCCAGCAGCTTGTCTAGCGAAATGACCTACGAGCAGTACTTC. Using reference TRBV5-8 and TRBJ2-7 for the parts outside the CDR3, the full variable domain is EAGVTQSPTHLIKTRGQQATLRCSPISGHTSVYWYQQALGLGLQFLLWYDEGEERNRGNFPPRFSGRQFPNYSSELNVNALELEDSALYLCASSLSSEMTYEQYFGPGTRLTVT.

The gene calls are TRBV24-1 and TRBJ2-5, with 8 nucleotides matching TRBD1. The CDR3 has 15 amino acids. Germline loops: CDR1 KGHDR, CDR2 SFDVKD. The V gene end was trimmed by 3 bases and the J gene end by 4 bases; junction bases not matched to a gene: 6. This chain's CDR3 is CATSDPTDRVETQYF. Here the CDR3 DNA reads TGTGCCACCAGTGATCCCACGGACAGGGTAGAGACCCAGTACTTC.

This clone appeared once. The chain has TRBV15 and TRBJ1-1, with TRBD1 identical over 8 bases. CDR1 and CDR2 (germline): LNHNV, YYDKDF (reference sequence). The CDR3 has 16 residues. Trimming at V came to 2 bases and at J to 1 base, leaving 6 bases not matched to a gene. The chain's CDR3 is CATSRLSGTGNTEAFF. CDR3 coding DNA: TGTGCCACCAGCAGATTATCCGGGACAGGGAACACTGAAGCTTTCTTT.

The V gene is TRBV5-1, the J gene TRBJ2-7, with 9 bases that match TRBD1. The CDR3 extends over 15 amino acids. V dropped 2 bases and J dropped 2; count of bases not matched to a gene: 5. Germline V gene data show CDR1 as SGHRS and CDR2 as YFSETQ. The CDR3, as DNA: TGCGCCAGCAGCTTTGAGAACAGGGGGCCCTACGAGCAGTACTTC. Protein sequence: CASSFENRGPYEQYF.

The rearrangement links TRBV2 to TRBJ2-7, with TRBD1 identical over 7 bases. Germline CDR1 SNHLY, CDR2 FYNNEI. The CDR3 is 12 amino acids. Germline trimming cut 8 bases from V and 0 bases from J; bases unmatched to any gene: 1. CDR3 sequence reads: CASYRGSYEQYF. CDR3 DNA sequence: TGTGCCAGCTACAGGGGCTCCTACGAGCAGTACTTC.

The chain joins TRBV9 to TRBJ2-5, with a possible D match to TRBD1 (5 bases). V dropped 0 bases and J dropped 1 base, with 7 bases sitting between them. The germline CDR1 and CDR2 sequences are SGDLS and YYNGEE. The CDR3 totals 14 residues. The CDR3 DNA sequence: TGTGCCAGCAGCGTAGGGGGCACCCAAGAGACCCAGTACTTC. Protein sequence: CASSVGGTQETQYF.

This clone was found once. V gene TRBV29-1 combines with J gene TRBJ1-1, with D uncertain. Germline-derived CDR1 and CDR2 are SQVTM and ANQGSEA. The CDR3 loop spans 10 amino acids. Trimming took 5 bases from V and 7 from J, leaving 8 bases between them. CDR3 DNA: TGCAGCGTTCAAGGGCTTGAAGCTTTCTTT. Translation gives CSVQGLEAFF.